Below are 17 T cell receptor beta chains sequenced from a single sample in a study of T cell clonality in common variable immunodeficiency. Using immunoSEQ multiplex PCR, the repertoire was profiled, and TCRdb retains in-frame clones only, with some absent. Observed in the sample are tens of thousands of clones, none of them singletons. Specimen: peripheral blood mononuclear cells. The receptors derive from a person aged 18 to 70 in good health.

This clone was observed many times. The read ends 3 residues shy of where the CDR3 ends; the end is completed using the germline J gene. V gene TRBV20-1 combines with J gene TRBJ2-5, with D perhaps TRBD1 (6 bases). This CDR3 has 12 amino acids. Germline values: CDR1 DFQATT, CDR2 SNEGSKA (reference sequence). Deletions cut 2 bases from V and 5 bases from J, with 9 bases between. The CDR3 bases that were read are TGCAGTGCTAGAAGGGGGAGTGAGACC. Protein product: CSARRGSET. In full, the CDR3 is CSARRGSETQYF.

This clone was seen repeatedly, ten times or more. From the germline J gene comes the end of the CDR3, since the read stops 3 residues before it. This chain joins TRBV5-1 and TRBJ2-2, with 8 bases identical to TRBD2. Germline CDR1 reads SGHRS; CDR2 reads YFSETQ. CDR3 length: 14 residues. With 0 bases clipped from V and 6 bases from J, the junction kept 1 base outside the gene matches. The CDR3 sequence is CASSLGLASGELFF. The sequenced CDR3 bases are TGCGCCAGCAGCTTGGGACTAGCGTCCGGGGAG.

A word on this clone: The read terminates 3 residues before the CDR3 end, so the remaining end is supplied by the germline J gene. The genes are TRBV2 and TRBJ1-6, with D unclear. This CDR3 spans 14 amino acids. V was clipped by 6 bases and J by 9 bases, with 15 bases between them. Germline CDR1 reads SNHLY; CDR2 reads FYNNEI. This CDR3 is CASSKIREGSPLHF. CDR3 DNA (partial): TGTGCCAGCAGCAAAATCAGAGAGGGTTCACCC.

There are many counts of this clone. The read terminates 3 residues before the CDR3 end, so the remaining end is supplied by the germline J gene. This chain joins TRBV5-1 and TRBJ2-1; D might be TRBD2 (6 bases). V was clipped by 4 bases and J by 8 bases, with 19 bases between them. The CDR3 is made up of 15 amino acids. Looked up from germline, CDR1 is SGHRS and CDR2 is YFSETQ. CDR3 bases read: TGCGCCAGCAGCACGGACAAGGCTTCGGGGGATGAG. Translation gives CASSTDKASGDE. In full, the CDR3 reads CASSTDKASGDEQFF. Together with reference TRBV5-1 and TRBJ2-1, the CDR3 gives the full variable domain: KAGVTQTPRYLIKTRGQQVTLSCSPISGHRSVSWYQQTPGQGLQFLFEYFSETQRNKGNFPGRFSGRQFSNSRSEMNVSTLELGDSALYLCASSTDKASGDEQFFGPGTRLTVL.

Many counts were recorded for this clone. The missing CDR3 end, 3 residues past where the read stops, is filled in from the germline J gene. The rearrangement uses TRBV19 and TRBJ2-1, with 10 bases aligning to TRBD2. The CDR3 sequence is 16 residues long. Trimming cost V 4 bases and J 7 bases; bases outside gene matches: 10. CDR1 and CDR2 (germline): LNHDA, SQIVND (reference sequence). CDR3 DNA (partial): TGTGCCAGTAGTAGGTCTAGCGGGAGACTAGGTAATGAG. As protein: CASSRSSGRLGNE. The complete CDR3 protein is CASSRSSGRLGNEQFF.

This clone was counted many times. The read halts 3 residues ahead of the CDR3 end, with the missing end drawn from the germline J gene. The chain joins TRBV19 to TRBJ2-3, with 9 bases identical to TRBD2. Germline V gene data show CDR1 as LNHDA and CDR2 as SQIVND (reference sequence). Trimming took 5 bases from V and 0 from J; bases not matched to a gene: 12. The CDR3 spans 18 residues. The CDR3 bases that were read are TGTGCCAGTAGTCTTGGACTAGCGAGAAGTCCTAGCACAGATACG. This gives the protein CASSLGLARSPSTDT. The whole CDR3 protein reads CASSLGLARSPSTDTQYF.

This clone was observed at least ten times. Read data end 3 residues before the CDR3 end; the end is taken from the germline J gene. The chain employs TRBV13 and TRBJ2-7; D gene ambiguous. Germline-derived CDR1 and CDR2 are PRHDT and FYEKMQ (reference sequence). The V end was cut by 5 bases, the J end by 3 bases, with 14 bases between. The CDR3 sequence is 14 residues long. CDR3 bases read: TGTGCCAGCAGCCCCGATCTAAAAGACTACGAG. It translates to CASSPDLKDYE. The full CDR3 protein is CASSPDLKDYEQYF.

This clone was detected ten times or more. The read falls 3 residues short of the CDR3 end, and the missing part is taken from the germline J gene. J is TRBJ2-2 and V is TRBV30; 12 positions agree with TRBD1. Germline V gene sequence: CDR1 GTSNPN, CDR2 SVGIG (reference sequence). The ends lost 2 bases at V and 6 bases at J; junction bases unmatched: 7. The CDR3 is made up of 16 amino acids. Partial CDR3 DNA: TGTGCCTGGAGTCGCTCCGGGACAGGGGGCCCCGGGGAG. It encodes CAWSRSGTGGPGE. The full CDR3 is CAWSRSGTGGPGELFF.

This clone showed up many times. The read halts 3 residues ahead of the CDR3 end, with the missing end drawn from the germline J gene. This rearrangement joins TRBV28 to TRBJ1-2, with TRBD1 matching 10 bases. Germline V gene data show CDR1 as MDHEN and CDR2 as SYDVKM. There are 15 residues in the CDR3. V gave up 5 bases and J gave up 5 bases; unmatched junction bases: 8. This chain's CDR3 is CASSTVMGQGYGYTF. The CDR3 DNA, read in part, is TGTGCCAGCAGTACGGTGATGGGACAGGGGTATGGC.

As regards this clone: Just one base apart from a much larger clone, this may be a read error. The sequenced fragment ends 3 residues before the CDR3 boundary, so the rest is inferred from the germline J gene. The V and J genes are TRBV6-1 and TRBJ2-3; D perhaps matches TRBD2 (5 bases). Germline V lookup: CDR1 MNHNS, CDR2 SASEGT. The length of the CDR3 is 15 residues. The CDR3 DNA, read in part, is TGTGCCAGCAGTAAAGTTACTCCTAGCACAGCTACG. Its translation: CASSKVTPSTAT. The entire CDR3 reads CASSKVTPSTATQYF.

This clone was seen ten or more times. The read ends 3 residues before the CDR3 terminus; that terminus is restored from the germline J gene. The chain recombines TRBV27 with TRBJ2-2; TRBD2 matches 9 bases. Germline V CDR1 and CDR2: MNHEY, SMNVEV (reference sequence). The trim removed 1 base at V and 2 bases at J, leaving 5 bases unmatched. This CDR3 is built from 17 residues. The part of the CDR3 DNA that was read is TGTGCCAGCAGTTTATTCGCTAGCGGGGTAAACACCGGGGAG. Protein: CASSLFASGVNTGE. The CDR3 reads in full as CASSLFASGVNTGELFF.

The sample holds many counts of this clone. CDR3 bases read: TGTGCCAGCAGTGGCCAGGTTCAAGAGACC. This gives the protein CASSGQVQET. The whole CDR3 protein reads CASSGQVQETQYF. The chain has TRBV6-1 and TRBJ2-5; D ambiguous. With the read ending 3 residues before the CDR3 end, the germline J gene is used to fill in that end. The germline CDR1 and CDR2 sequences are MNHNS and SASEGT. The V gene lost 4 bases and the J gene lost 2 bases, with 8 bases spanning the gap. The CDR3 extends over 13 amino acids.

This clone was detected ten times or more. CDR3 sequence reads: CASSQSVTDTQYF. The covered CDR3 bases are TGCGCCAGCAGCCAATCTGTCACAGATACG. The chain uses TRBV4-1 and TRBJ2-3; no firm D call. The observed sequence ends 3 residues before the CDR3 terminus, with the missing tail filled in from the germline J gene. The V gene's germline CDR1 is MGHRA and CDR2 YSYEKL. The germline V and J ends were trimmed by 2 bases and 2 bases, with 5 bases remaining between them. This CDR3 is built from 13 residues.

In this sample, this clone turned up a few times. From the germline J gene comes the end of the CDR3, since the read stops 3 residues before it. The rearrangement uses TRBV7-9 and TRBJ2-2; a possible D gene is TRBD1 (5 bases). Germline-derived CDR1 and CDR2 are SEHNR and FQNEAQ (reference sequence). This CDR3 spans 15 amino acids. CDR3 bases read: TGTGCCAGCAGCTCAAACAGGCACCCCAATGAAAAG. Translated: CASSSNRHPNEK. The whole CDR3 region reads CASSSNRHPNEKLFF.

Within the sample, this clone is medium-sized. Sequencing ends 3 residues short of the CDR3 end; the germline J gene provides the rest. The chain has TRBV6-2 or TRBV6-3 and TRBJ2-7; 8 nucleotides agree with TRBD2. The germline V gene encodes CDR1 MNHEY and CDR2 SVGEGT. This CDR3 region has 15 residues. The V and J ends lost 7 bases and 3 bases, in that order; junction bases with no gene match: 11. The CDR3 loop reads CASTQGYAGGYEQYF. Incomplete CDR3 DNA: TGTGCCAGCACCCAGGGCTACGCGGGGGGCTACGAG.

Of note for this clone: The missing CDR3 end, 3 residues past where the read stops, is filled in from the germline J gene. The chain uses TRBV11-2 and TRBJ2-1; the match to TRBD2 covers 8 bases. The CDR3 contains 15 residues. V shed 4 bases, J shed 5 bases, and the junction held 7 bases outside the gene matches. Germline loops: CDR1 SGHAT, CDR2 FQNNGV. CDR3 DNA, as far as it was read: TGTGCCAGCAGCTCGATAGCGGGAATCCACAATGAG. Its translation: CASSSIAGIHNE. The whole CDR3 reads CASSSIAGIHNEQFF.

The table lists this clone with many counts. The sequenced fragment ends 3 residues before the CDR3 boundary, so the rest is inferred from the germline J gene. The genes are TRBV10-3 and TRBJ2-7; TRBD1 is a possible D gene (6 bases). The V end lost 0 bases, the J end lost 3 bases, and 6 bases lay between the germline ends. The CDR3 totals 13 residues. In germline, CDR1 is ENHRY, CDR2 SYGVKD. The CDR3 loop reads CAISESGGYEQYF. The part of the CDR3 DNA that was read is TGTGCCATCAGTGAGTCAGGGGGCTACGAG.